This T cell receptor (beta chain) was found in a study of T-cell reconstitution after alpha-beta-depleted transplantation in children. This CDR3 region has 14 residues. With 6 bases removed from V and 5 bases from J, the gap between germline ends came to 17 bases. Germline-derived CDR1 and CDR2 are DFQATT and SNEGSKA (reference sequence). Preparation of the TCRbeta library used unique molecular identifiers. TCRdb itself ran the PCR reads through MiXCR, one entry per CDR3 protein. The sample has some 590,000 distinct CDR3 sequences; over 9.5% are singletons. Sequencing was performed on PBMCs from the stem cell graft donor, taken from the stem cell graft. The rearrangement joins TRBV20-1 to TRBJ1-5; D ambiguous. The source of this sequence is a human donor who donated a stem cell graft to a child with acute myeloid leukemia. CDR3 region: CSALGGIRDQPQHF. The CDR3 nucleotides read TGCAGTGCCCTTGGCGGGATAAGGGATCAGCCCCAGCATTTT.